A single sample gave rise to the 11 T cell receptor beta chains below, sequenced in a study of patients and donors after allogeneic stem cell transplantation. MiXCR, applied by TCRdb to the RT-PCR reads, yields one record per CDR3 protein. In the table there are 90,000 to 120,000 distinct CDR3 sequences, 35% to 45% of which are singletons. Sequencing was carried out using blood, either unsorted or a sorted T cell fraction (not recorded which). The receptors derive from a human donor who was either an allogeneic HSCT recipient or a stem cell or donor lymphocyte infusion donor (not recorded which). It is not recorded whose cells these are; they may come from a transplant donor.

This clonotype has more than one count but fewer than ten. The chain's CDR3 is CASRPDNTEAFF. DNA for the CDR3: TGTGCCAGCCGGCCTGATAACACTGAAGCTTTCTTT. This chain uses TRBV4-2 with TRBJ1-1, with D uncertain. Looked up from germline, CDR1 is LGHNA and CDR2 is YNFKEQ. Trimming removed 8 bases at V and 2 bases at J, with 9 bases between. The CDR3 is made up of 12 amino acids.

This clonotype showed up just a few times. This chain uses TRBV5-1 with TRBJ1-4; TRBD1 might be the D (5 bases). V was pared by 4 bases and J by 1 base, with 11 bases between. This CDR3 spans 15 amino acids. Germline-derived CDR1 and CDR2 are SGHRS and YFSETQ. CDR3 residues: CASSPRGGTNEKLFF. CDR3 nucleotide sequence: TGCGCCAGCAGCCCACGCGGGGGAACTAATGAAAAACTGTTTTTT.

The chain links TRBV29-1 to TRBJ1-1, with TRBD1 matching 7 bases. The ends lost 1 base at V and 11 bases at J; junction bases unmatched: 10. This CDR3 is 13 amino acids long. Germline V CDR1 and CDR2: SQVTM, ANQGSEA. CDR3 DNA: TGCAGCGTTGAAGCTCGCAGACAGGGTGGCGCTTTCTTT. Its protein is CSVEARRQGGAFF. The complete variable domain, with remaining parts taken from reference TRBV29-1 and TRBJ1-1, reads SAVISQKPSRDICQRGTSLTIQCQVDSQVTMMFWYRQQPGQSLTLIATANQGSEATYESGFVIDKFPISRPNLTFSTLTVSNMSPEDSSIYLCSVEARRQGGAFFGQGTRLTVV.

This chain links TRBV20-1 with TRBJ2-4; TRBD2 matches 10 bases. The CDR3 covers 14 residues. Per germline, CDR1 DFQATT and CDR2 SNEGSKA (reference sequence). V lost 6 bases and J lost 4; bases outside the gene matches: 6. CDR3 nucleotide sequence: TGCAGTGCCCCAGCGGGAGGGCCGAAAAACATTCAGTACTTC. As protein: CSAPAGGPKNIQYF.

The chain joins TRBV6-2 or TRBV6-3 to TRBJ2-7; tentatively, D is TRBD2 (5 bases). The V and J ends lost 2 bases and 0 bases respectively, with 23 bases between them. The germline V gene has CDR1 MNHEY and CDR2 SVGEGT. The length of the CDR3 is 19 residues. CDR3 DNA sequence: TGTGCCAGCAGTTACCCAACACGGTCCGGGCAGACTAACTCCTACGAGCAGTACTTC. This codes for CASSYPTRSGQTNSYEQYF.

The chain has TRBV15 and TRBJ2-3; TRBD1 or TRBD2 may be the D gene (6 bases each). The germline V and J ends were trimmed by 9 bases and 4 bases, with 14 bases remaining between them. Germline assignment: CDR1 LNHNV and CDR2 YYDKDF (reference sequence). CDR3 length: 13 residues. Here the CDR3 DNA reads TGTGCCACTCGGGGGCCCCCCGCAGATACGCAGTATTTT. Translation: CATRGPPADTQYF.

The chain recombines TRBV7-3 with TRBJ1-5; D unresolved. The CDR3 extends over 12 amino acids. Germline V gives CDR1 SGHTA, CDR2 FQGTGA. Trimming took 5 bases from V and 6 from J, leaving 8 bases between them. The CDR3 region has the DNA TGTGCCAGCAGCACAGAGGGTCAGCCCCAGCATTTT. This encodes CASSTEGQPQHF.

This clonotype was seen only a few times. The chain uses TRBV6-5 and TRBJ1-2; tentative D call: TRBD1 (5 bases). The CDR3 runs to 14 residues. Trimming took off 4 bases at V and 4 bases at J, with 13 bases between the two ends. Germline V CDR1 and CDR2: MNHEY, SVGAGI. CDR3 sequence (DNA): TGTGCCAGCAGTTGGGGGGTTTCAGCCTATGGCTACACCTTC. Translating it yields CASSWGVSAYGYTF.

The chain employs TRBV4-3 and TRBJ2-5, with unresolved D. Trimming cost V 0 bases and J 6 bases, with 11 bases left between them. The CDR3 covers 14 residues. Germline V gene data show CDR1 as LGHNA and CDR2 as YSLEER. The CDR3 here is CASSQDRNKKTQYF. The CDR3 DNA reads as TGCGCCAGCAGCCAAGATCGAAACAAAAAGACCCAGTACTTC.

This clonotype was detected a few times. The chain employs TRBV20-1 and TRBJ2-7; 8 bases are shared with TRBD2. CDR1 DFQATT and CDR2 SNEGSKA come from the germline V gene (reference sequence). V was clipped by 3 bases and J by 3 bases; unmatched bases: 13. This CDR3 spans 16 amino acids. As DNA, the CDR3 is TGCAGTGCTAGGATACTCCCAGCGGGAGAGCTCTACGAGCAGTACTTC. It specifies CSARILPAGELYEQYF.

The CDR3, as DNA: TGTGCCAGCAGTTTGGATCGGGGGCCCAACACTGAAGCTTTCTTT. It specifies CASSLDRGPNTEAFF. This chain links TRBV12-3 or TRBV12-4 with TRBJ1-1; weak D call: TRBD1 (6 bases). Trimming left V 3 bases short and J 2 bases short, with 13 bases between. This CDR3 comprises 15 residues.